Below, 6 T cell receptor beta chains from the same sample are listed, as sequenced in a study of graft-versus-host responses after intestinal transplantation. Here immunoSEQ multiplex PCR was the method, and the copy in TCRdb shows in-frame clones only, minus some. The sample carries about 97,000 clones, more than 80% recorded once. Sequences were derived from PBMCs, sampled roughly 410 days after intestinal transplant. These TCRs come from a human patient who received an intestinal transplant, so some T cells may come from the graft donor.

This clone was recorded only once. This chain uses TRBV7-9 with TRBJ1-2; D is ambiguous. Trimming pared 1 base from V and 2 bases from J, leaving 11 bases between. CDR3 length equals 15 residues. Germline-derived CDR1 and CDR2 are SEHNR and FQNEAQ (reference sequence). The CDR3 bases are TGTGCCAGCAGCTTAGTGATATCAGACAACTATGGCTACACCTTC. Residues: CASSLVISDNYGYTF.

The V gene is TRBV6-5, the J gene TRBJ2-2, with a tentative D call TRBD1 (6 bases). The germline gives CDR1 MNHEY, CDR2 SVGAGI. CDR3 length: 14 residues. Trimming pared 2 bases from V and 4 bases from J, leaving 8 bases between. CDR3 coding DNA: TGTGCCAGCAGTTACACAGGGAGCACCGGGGAGCTGTTTTTT. Its translation is CASSYTGSTGELFF.

Turning to this clone: No conserved phenylalanine or tryptophan is present at the end of the CDR3, so a read error is the likely explanation. V gene TRBV7-3 combines with J gene TRBJ1-6, with 9 bases identical to TRBD1. The CDR3 has 15 amino acids. Germline-derived CDR1 and CDR2 are SGHTA and FQGTGA. The J segment lost 9 bases and the V segment lost 3 bases, leaving 6 bases of the junction unmatched. The CDR3 protein is CASSLGPTGGSPLHL. Written as DNA, the CDR3 is TGTGCCAGCAGCTTGGGACCGACAGGGGGTTCACCCCTCCACCTT.

The chain has TRBV19 and TRBJ2-1; the D gene is possibly TRBD1 (5 bases). With 5 bases removed from V and 10 bases from J, the gap between germline ends came to 18 bases. The V gene's germline CDR1 is LNHDA and CDR2 SQIVND (reference sequence). This CDR3 has 14 amino acids. Here the CDR3 DNA reads TGTGCCAGTAGTTATGGTGGGGCTATGGTGGAGCAGTTCTTC. Protein product: CASSYGGAMVEQFF.

This clone was detected only once. This chain joins TRBV6-1 and TRBJ1-3; D is unresolved. V was cut by 5 bases and J by 11 bases, with 16 bases left in between. This CDR3 comprises 13 residues. CDR1 and CDR2 (germline): MNHNS, SASEGT. The CDR3 is CASSTGPRGSIYF. The CDR3 DNA is TGTGCCAGCAGTACCGGGCCGCGTGGGTCCATATATTTT.

This chain uses TRBV4-1 with TRBJ1-1; D remains ambiguous. V was trimmed by 0 bases and J by 7 bases, leaving 9 bases between them. Germline CDR1 and CDR2: MGHRA and YSYEKL. This CDR3 is 13 amino acids long. The DNA for the CDR3 is TGCGCCAGCAGCCAAGAGGGAATCGGTGAAGCTTTCTTT. It specifies CASSQEGIGEAFF.